The 30 T cell receptor beta chains given below trace back to one sample, sequenced in a study of cytomegalovirus exposure and HLA in healthy donors. Amplification used 60 Vbeta primers and 13 Jbeta primers. Sequencing used immunoSEQ multiplex PCR; TCRdb keeps in-frame clones, though not all of them. The sample lists about 120,000 clones, 75% to 85% occurring once. The specimen sequenced was PBMCs. These TCRs come from a man between 25 and 39 years old in good health and CMV-seropositive.

CDR3 loop: CASGLVKGLAGGADTQYF. The CDR3, as DNA: TGTGCTAGTGGTTTGGTAAAGGGACTAGCGGGGGGTGCAGATACGCAGTATTTT. The chain joins TRBV12-5 to TRBJ2-3; 15 nucleotides align to TRBD2. Losses at the gene ends were 0 bases for V and 4 bases for J; bases not matched to a gene: 5. This CDR3 contains 18 residues. CDR1 and CDR2 from the germline V gene are LGHNT and FRNRAP.

The chain combines TRBV5-1 with TRBJ2-2; D possibly corresponds to TRBD1 (5 bases). The CDR3 is made up of 16 amino acids. CDR1 SGHRS and CDR2 YFSETQ come from the germline V gene. V lost 0 bases to trimming and J lost 1 base, with 10 bases between them. The CDR3 nucleotides are TGCGCCAGCAGCTTGGATAGGGGAATGAACACCGGGGAGCTGTTTTTT. As protein: CASSLDRGMNTGELFF.

On this clone: The sample has other DNA sequences that encode this CDR3 too. The rearrangement links TRBV4-1 to TRBJ2-1; D remains ambiguous. CDR3 length: 14 residues. Per germline, CDR1 MGHRA and CDR2 YSYEKL. Trimming cost V 5 bases and J 1 base, with 9 bases left between them. The CDR3 loop is CASSAPGSYNEQFF. The DNA for the CDR3 is TGCGCCAGCAGCGCCCCGGGTTCCTACAATGAGCAGTTCTTC.

This chain uses TRBV6-5 with TRBJ1-3, with 8 bases matching TRBD1. The ends lost 5 bases at V and 3 bases at J; junction bases unmatched: 6. This CDR3 has 15 amino acids. Germline CDR1 reads MNHEY; CDR2 reads SVGAGI. CDR3 in DNA: TGTGCCAGCAGTCCTAGGACAGGGCTTGGAAACACCATATATTTT. Translated: CASSPRTGLGNTIYF.

The chain uses TRBV28 and TRBJ1-2, with 9 bases aligning to TRBD1. The CDR3 sequence is 14 residues long. V shed 6 bases, J shed 3 bases, and the junction held 5 bases outside the gene matches. Germline CDR1 reads MDHEN; CDR2 reads SYDVKM. The DNA of the CDR3 is TGTGCCAGCAGGTACAGGGGGCTCGACTATGGCTACACCTTC. This gives the protein CASRYRGLDYGYTF.

The chain has TRBV30 and TRBJ1-5; D possibly corresponds to TRBD1 (6 bases). This CDR3 comprises 13 residues. CDR1 and CDR2 from the germline V gene are GTSNPN and SVGIG (reference sequence). The germline V and J ends were trimmed by 5 bases and 5 bases, with 13 bases remaining between them. The CDR3 region is CAWGTGGHQPQHF. The CDR3 nucleotides are TGTGCCTGGGGTACCGGGGGGCATCAGCCCCAGCATTTT.

The CDR3 region has the DNA TGTGCCTGGAGTGTGGGGCGGGGGGGAGTCAGTGAGCAGTTCTTC. It specifies CAWSVGRGGVSEQFF. The J gene is TRBJ2-1, the V gene TRBV30, with 9 bases fitting TRBD2. CDR3 length: 15 residues. V gave up 0 bases and J gave up 9 bases; unmatched junction bases: 9. Per the germline V gene, CDR1 is GTSNPN and CDR2 is SVGIG (reference sequence).

This clone was seen a single time. This chain connects TRBV19 to TRBJ1-1; TRBD1 agrees at 10 bases. The germline gives CDR1 LNHDA, CDR2 SQIVND (reference sequence). The CDR3 sequence is 15 residues long. Losses at the gene ends were 7 bases for V and 5 bases for J; bases not matched to a gene: 10. The DNA for the CDR3 is TGTGCCAGTACCCCAGGGAGGACAGGGGGGACTGAAGCTTTCTTT. It is translated as CASTPGRTGGTEAFF. Combining the CDR3 with reference TRBV19 and TRBJ1-1 gives the whole variable domain DGGITQSPKYLFRKEGQNVTLSCEQNLNHDAMYWYRQDPGQGLRLIYYSQIVNDFQKGDIAEGYSVSREKKESFPLTVTSAQKNPTAFYLCASTPGRTGGTEAFFGQGTRLTVV.

Remarks on this clone: Germline and junction disagree at one end, which may indicate a read error. The rearrangement uses TRBV9 and TRBJ2-6, with TRBD2 as a possible D gene (6 bases). The germline gives CDR1 SGDLS, CDR2 YYNGEE. The CDR3 has 16 residues. CDR3 coding DNA: TGTGCCAGCAGAGGTCAAAGCGGGTCTGGGGCCAACGGCCTGACTTTC. This sequence encodes CASRGQSGSGANGLTF.

The rearrangement joins TRBV5-6 to TRBJ1-1; the D is unclear. V lost 2 bases and J lost 5, with 13 bases in between. The CDR3 runs to 14 residues. Germline-derived CDR1 and CDR2 are SGHDT and YYEEEE. CDR3 sequence reads: CASSFLAHKTEAFF. CDR3 DNA: TGTGCCAGCAGCTTCCTGGCACATAAAACTGAAGCTTTCTTT.

The chain is built from TRBV28 and TRBJ2-1, with 16 bases fitting TRBD2. V was clipped by 0 bases and J by 7 bases; unmatched bases: 3. Germline loops: CDR1 MDHEN, CDR2 SYDVKM. The CDR3 runs to 17 residues. The CDR3 loop reads CASSLWGTSGGANEQFF. CDR3 coding DNA: TGTGCCAGCAGTTTATGGGGGACTAGCGGGGGGGCGAATGAGCAGTTCTTC.

The chain carries TRBV30 and TRBJ1-2; D unclear. V gave up 0 bases and J gave up 2 bases, with 7 bases separating them. The CDR3 contains 13 residues. Germline V gives CDR1 GTSNPN, CDR2 SVGIG (reference sequence). The CDR3 region has the DNA TGTGCCTGGAGTGTGGGCAGGAACTATGGCTACACCTTC. Its translation: CAWSVGRNYGYTF.

The V call is TRBV29-1, the J call TRBJ2-5; D uncertain. This CDR3 is built from 13 residues. V was trimmed by 2 bases and J by 1 base, leaving 8 bases between them. Germline CDR1 is SQVTM and CDR2 is ANQGSEA. The CDR3 region is CSVELSVQETQYF. Written as DNA, the CDR3 is TGCAGCGTTGAACTCTCAGTCCAAGAGACCCAGTACTTC.

The rearrangement links TRBV27 to TRBJ2-7, with D perhaps TRBD2 (7 bases). The CDR3 has 16 residues. The V gene's germline CDR1 is MNHEY and CDR2 SMNVEV (reference sequence). Deletions cut 6 bases from V and 2 bases from J, with 20 bases between. CDR3 nucleotide sequence: TGTGCCAGCAGCCGCTCCTTAGGGGGGGGGACCTACGAGCAGTACTTC. This gives the protein CASSRSLGGGTYEQYF.

The chain recombines TRBV18 with TRBJ2-4, with D possibly TRBD2 on 5 matching bases. Deletions cut 3 bases from V and 6 bases from J, with 12 bases between. Per germline, CDR1 KGHSH and CDR2 LQKENI. The CDR3 covers 14 residues. CDR3 sequence (DNA): TGTGCCAGCTCACCCCGGGGTTACGGAAACATTCAGTACTTC. Translating it yields CASSPRGYGNIQYF.

The chain uses TRBV18 and TRBJ2-2; the D is unclear. CDR3 length equals 13 residues. V lost 3 bases and J lost 3, with 5 bases in between. Germline CDR1 reads KGHSH; CDR2 reads LQKENI. The CDR3 spells CASSPRYTGELFF. CDR3 DNA sequence: TGTGCCAGCTCACCCAGATACACCGGGGAGCTGTTTTTT.

The CDR3 nucleotides read TGTGCCAGCAGTTCTCAGGGCGGTACCGGGGAGCTGTTTTTT. It is translated as CASSSQGGTGELFF. The V gene is TRBV27, the J gene TRBJ2-2; tentatively, D is TRBD1 (5 bases). The CDR3 contains 14 residues. V shed 4 bases and J shed 5 bases, with 11 bases lying between them. The germline CDR1 and CDR2 sequences are MNHEY and SMNVEV (reference sequence).

The rearrangement uses TRBV5-4 and TRBJ2-7, with D perhaps TRBD2 (7 bases). Germline V CDR1 and CDR2: SGHNT, YYREEE (reference sequence). CDR3 size: 15 residues. Trimming left V 2 bases short and J 6 bases short, with 18 bases between. The chain's CDR3 is CASSFWGAGGLEQYF. Written as DNA, the CDR3 is TGTGCCAGCAGCTTCTGGGGGGCCGGGGGGCTCGAGCAGTACTTC. The full variable domain, in which reference TRBV5-4 and TRBJ2-7 provide the parts outside the CDR3, is ETGVTQSPTHLIKTRGQQVTLRCSSQSGHNTVSWYQQALGQGPQFIFQYYREEENGRGNFPPRFSGLQFPNYSSELNVNALELDDSALYLCASSFWGAGGLEQYFGPGTRLTVT.

This clone was counted a few times. This chain uses TRBV28 with TRBJ2-3, with 8 bases matching TRBD2. The CDR3 loop spans 16 amino acids. Unmatched junction bases numbered 10, after V lost 5 bases and J lost 3 bases. Germline V gene lookup returns CDR1 MDHEN and CDR2 SYDVKM. CDR3: CASSPYSSGGTDTQYF. The CDR3 coding sequence is TGTGCCAGCAGTCCATATTCTTCGGGGGGGACAGATACGCAGTATTTT.

This clone was seen a few times. The chain combines TRBV5-6 with TRBJ1-2; perhaps TRBD1 as D (5 bases). The ends were cut back, 0 bases at V and 6 bases at J, with 15 bases in the middle. The CDR3 loop spans 15 amino acids. Germline V CDR1 and CDR2: SGHDT, YYEEEE. This chain's CDR3 is CASSLERGDVNGYTF. CDR3 sequence (DNA): TGTGCCAGCAGCTTGGAGCGGGGCGATGTGAATGGCTACACCTTC.

The chain couples TRBV6-5 to TRBJ1-1, with D unclear. The CDR3 covers 14 residues. The V and J ends lost 6 bases and 9 bases respectively, with 20 bases between them. CDR1 is MNHEY, CDR2 SVGAGI, per germline. CDR3 sequence: CASRPGYSGNKAFF. DNA for the CDR3: TGTGCCAGCAGACCCGGGTATTCGGGGAACAAAGCTTTCTTT.

V and J are TRBV27 and TRBJ1-5; D remains unclear. The CDR3 consists of 19 residues. Germline CDR1 MNHEY, CDR2 SMNVEV (reference sequence). The V end lost 5 bases, the J end lost 0 bases, and 23 bases lay between the germline ends. The CDR3 region has the DNA TGTGCCAGCAGTCCCAGAGGGCCCTTTATATCATATAGCAATCAGCCCCAGCATTTT. Encoded protein: CASSPRGPFISYSNQPQHF.

The chain uses TRBV19 and TRBJ1-1; 10 nucleotides agree with TRBD1. Germline CDR1 is LNHDA and CDR2 is SQIVND (reference sequence). The CDR3 covers 15 residues. Losses at the gene ends were 6 bases for V and 6 bases for J; bases not matched to a gene: 10. This CDR3 is CASRREGQGSSEAFF. CDR3 coding DNA: TGTGCCAGTAGAAGAGAGGGACAGGGGTCTTCTGAAGCTTTCTTT.

The rearrangement uses TRBV11-3 and TRBJ2-7, with TRBD1 as a possible D gene (5 bases). Germline V gene sequence: CDR1 SGHNT, CDR2 YENEEA. Between the trimmed V and J ends, which lost 4 bases and 0 bases, there was a span of 7 bases. This CDR3 has 13 residues. Here the CDR3 DNA reads TGTGCCAGCAGCTACAGGCCCTCCTACGAGCAGTACTTC. As protein: CASSYRPSYEQYF. Full variable domain (remainder filled in from reference TRBV11-3 and TRBJ2-7): EAGVVQSPRYKIIEKKQPVAFWCNPISGHNTLYWYLQNLGQGPELLIRYENEEAVDDSQLPKDRFSAERLKGVDSTLKIQPAELGDSAVYLCASSYRPSYEQYFGPGTRLTVT.

The chain employs TRBV7-2 and TRBJ2-4; TRBD2 might be the D (6 bases). Between the trimmed V and J ends, which lost 2 bases and 15 bases, there was a span of 17 bases. The CDR3 extends over 13 amino acids. Germline V CDR1 and CDR2: SGHTA, FQGNSA. In nucleotides, the CDR3 is TGTGCCAGCAGCTTATCGTATATGGGACTGGCGTACTTC. This gives the protein CASSLSYMGLAYF.

The CDR3, as DNA: TGTGCCAGCAGAGACAGGGGCGGCAATCAGCCCCAGCATTTT. This gives the protein CASRDRGGNQPQHF. This chain connects TRBV2 to TRBJ1-5, with TRBD1 matching over 8 bases. The CDR3 covers 14 residues. The V gene end was trimmed by 6 bases and the J gene end by 2 bases; junction bases not matched to a gene: 3. Germline CDR1 SNHLY, CDR2 FYNNEI. The variable domain in full, with the rest retrieved from reference TRBV2 and TRBJ1-5, is EPEVTQTPSHQVTQMGQEVILRCVPISNHLYFYWYRQILGQKVEFLVSFYNNEISEKSEIFDDQFSVERPDGSNFTLKIRSTKLEDSAMYFCASRDRGGNQPQHFGDGTRLSIL.

This clone was picked up one time. V is TRBV5-1 and J is TRBJ1-1; TRBD1 agrees at 7 bases. Germline V gene data show CDR1 as SGHRS and CDR2 as YFSETQ. Trimming took 0 bases from V and 8 from J; bases not matched to a gene: 13. The CDR3 is 16 amino acids. The CDR3 loop reads CASSLAPTGGTAEAFF. CDR3 coding DNA: TGCGCCAGCAGCTTGGCGCCTACAGGCGGGACAGCCGAAGCTTTCTTT.

This sequence joins TRBV28 and TRBJ2-7, with 10 bases lining up with TRBD1. The V gene's germline CDR1 is MDHEN and CDR2 SYDVKM. The CDR3 has 14 residues. V gave up 6 bases and J gave up 4 bases; unmatched junction bases: 6. The CDR3, as DNA: TGTGCCAGCAGAACAGACAGGGGGCTTTACGAGCAGTACTTC. Translation gives CASRTDRGLYEQYF.

The gene calls are TRBV7-6 and TRBJ2-7; the match to TRBD2 covers 7 bases. From germline, CDR1 is SGHVS and CDR2 FNYEAQ. CDR3 length: 14 residues. V lost 5 bases to trimming and J lost 7 bases; unmatched junction nucleotides: 11. The CDR3 here is CASSLGGGRDEQYF. The DNA of the CDR3 is TGTGCCAGCAGCCTGGGGGGGGGAAGGGATGAGCAGTACTTC.

This rearrangement joins TRBV6-5 to TRBJ2-7; 12 bases line up with TRBD2. CDR3 length: 16 amino acids. The J segment lost 4 bases and the V segment lost 0 bases, leaving 4 bases of the junction unmatched. Germline assignment: CDR1 MNHEY and CDR2 SVGAGI. The CDR3: CASSYSGTSGPYEQYF. The CDR3 bases are TGTGCCAGCAGTTACTCGGGGACTAGCGGGCCTTACGAGCAGTACTTC.